The 17 T cell receptor beta chains in this list originate from one sample, sequenced in a study of human T cells and chemical hapten exposure. TCRdb reprocessed the RACE reads via MiXCR and lists one record per CDR3 protein. The table includes about 84,000 distinct CDR3 sequences, approximately 10% detected once. Described time point: patch test 3, about 24 weeks after DPC sensitization. The treatment denotes: therapeutic diphenylcyclopropenone sensitization with weekly scalp DPC. Specimen: whole blood, collected in connection with sensitization to the hapten diphenylcyclopropenone (DPC). These receptors originate from a woman in her fifties or sixties with alopecia areata. Some clones in this sample may be carry-over from other donors' samples.

In its sample, this clonotype was seen many times. This chain links TRBV11-2 with TRBJ2-1; D is possibly TRBD1 or TRBD2 (5 bases each). Looked up from germline, CDR1 is SGHAT and CDR2 is FQNNGV. This CDR3 has 15 residues. The V end was cut by 5 bases, the J end by 3 bases, with 14 bases between. The DNA of the CDR3 is TGTGCCAGCAGCCCCAGAGGGACCTTCTACAATGAGCAGTTCTTC. This encodes CASSPRGTFYNEQFF.

The chain recombines TRBV29-1 with TRBJ2-3; D is undetermined. This CDR3 spans 12 amino acids. Between the trimmed V and J ends, which lost 4 bases and 0 bases, there was a span of 5 bases. Germline V CDR1 and CDR2: SQVTM, ANQGSEA. CDR3 loop: CSVGVSTDTQYF. As DNA, the CDR3 is TGCAGCGTTGGAGTGAGCACAGATACGCAGTATTTT.

To note about this clonotype: Possible read error: a much larger clone is one base away. The chain links TRBV9 to TRBJ2-5, with D uncertain. Germline CDR1 SGDLS, CDR2 YYNGEE. The CDR3 loop spans 16 amino acids. The CDR3 protein is CASSVGRWKIQETRYF. In DNA, the CDR3 is TGTGCCAGCAGCGTTGGACGTTGGAAAATACAAGAGACCCGGTACTTC.

This clonotype has ten or more counts. The chain links TRBV14 to TRBJ2-7, with unresolved D. The CDR3 loop spans 13 amino acids. In germline, CDR1 is SGHDN, CDR2 FVKESK. Between the trimmed V and J ends, which lost 2 bases and 7 bases, there was a span of 12 bases. Here the CDR3 reads CASSQQLMQEQYF. The DNA for the CDR3 is TGTGCCAGCAGCCAACAACTTATGCAAGAGCAGTACTTC.

This clonotype was seen repeatedly, ten times or more. This sequence joins TRBV2 and TRBJ2-7; D might be TRBD2 (5 bases). Germline V gene sequence: CDR1 SNHLY, CDR2 FYNNEI. The CDR3 sequence is 15 residues long. V was clipped by 1 base and J by 4 bases, with 14 bases between them. The DNA of the CDR3 is TGTGCCAGCAGTGAAGTCACTAGGGTGGGGTACGAGCAGTACTTC. Translating it yields CASSEVTRVGYEQYF.

The rearrangement joins TRBV7-2 to TRBJ2-1; D may be TRBD1 or TRBD2 (5 bases each). Trimming removed 6 bases at V and 6 bases at J, with 12 bases between. The CDR3 sequence is 13 residues long. The germline CDR1 and CDR2 sequences are SGHTA and FQGNSA. The CDR3 is CASRPGAFNEQFF. The DNA for the CDR3 is TGTGCCAGCAGGCCCGGGGCGTTCAATGAGCAGTTCTTC.

This clonotype was found many times. This chain joins TRBV14 and TRBJ1-6; tentative D call: TRBD1 (6 bases). Between the trimmed V and J ends, which lost 0 bases and 6 bases, there was a span of 15 bases. The length of the CDR3 is 17 residues. Germline-derived CDR1 and CDR2 are SGHDN and FVKESK. CDR3 nucleotides: TGTGCCAGCAGCCAAGACTTTCGGGACATCCGTAATTCACCCCTCCACTTT. It encodes CASSQDFRDIRNSPLHF.

This clonotype was detected many times. The genes are TRBV30 and TRBJ1-5, with D perhaps TRBD1 (5 bases). This CDR3 comprises 13 residues. Trimming took off 3 bases at V and 7 bases at J, with 13 bases between the two ends. CDR1 and CDR2 from the germline V gene are GTSNPN and SVGIG (reference sequence). The CDR3 nucleotides read TGTGCCTGGAGCGGGGGTATCGAACAGCCCCAGCATTTT. This sequence encodes CAWSGGIEQPQHF.

This chain uses TRBV7-8 with TRBJ2-7, with D perhaps TRBD1 (8 bases). V was clipped by 5 bases and J by 0 bases, with 14 bases between them. Germline CDR1 SGHVS, CDR2 FQNEAQ. This CDR3 has 15 residues. CDR3 bases: TGTGCCAGCAGCCCGGGGGGACAGGTCTCCTACGAGCAGTACTTC. Translated, it gives CASSPGGQVSYEQYF.

At least ten counts were recorded for this clonotype. The J gene is TRBJ1-6, the V gene TRBV29-1, with D maybe TRBD1 (5 bases). V dropped 7 bases and J dropped 8 bases, with 12 bases sitting between them. This CDR3 is built from 12 residues. Germline V gene lookup returns CDR1 SQVTM and CDR2 ANQGSEA. The chain's CDR3 is CSGDPSDSPLHF. CDR3 nucleotides: TGCAGCGGGGACCCATCTGATTCACCCCTCCACTTT.

The sample holds many counts of this clonotype. CDR3 nucleotide sequence: TGTGCCACCAGTGACCGCTCCGGGACAGTAATTAATGAGCAGTTCTTC. Translated: CATSDRSGTVINEQFF. The V and J genes are TRBV24-1 and TRBJ2-1, with 7 bases matching TRBD1. Germline V gene data show CDR1 as KGHDR and CDR2 as SFDVKD. The ends lost 4 bases at V and 7 bases at J; junction bases unmatched: 12. The CDR3 is 16 residues long.

This clonotype has a handful of counts. V gene TRBV4-1 combines with J gene TRBJ2-2; a possible D gene is TRBD2 (5 bases). Germline V gives CDR1 MGHRA, CDR2 YSYEKL. Trimming cost V 0 bases and J 3 bases, with 11 bases left between them. The CDR3 has 16 amino acids. The DNA for the CDR3 is TGCGCCAGCAGCCAAGAAACGGGATTCGACACCGGGGAGCTGTTTTTT. Translation: CASSQETGFDTGELFF.

The chain is built from TRBV19 and TRBJ2-3, with D unclear. Trimming shortened V by 6 bases and J by 1 base, and 11 bases separated the two germline ends. The CDR3 loop spans 14 amino acids. CDR1 and CDR2 (germline): LNHDA, SQIVND (reference sequence). CDR3 amino acids: CASRLDQGTDTQYF. The CDR3 DNA is TGTGCCAGTAGGCTAGATCAGGGCACAGATACGCAGTATTTT. The full variable domain, completed using reference TRBV19 and TRBJ2-3, is DGGITQSPKYLFRKEGQNVTLSCEQNLNHDAMYWYRQDPGQGLRLIYYSQIVNDFQKGDIAEGYSVSREKKESFPLTVTSAQKNPTAFYLCASRLDQGTDTQYFGPGTRLTVL.

The rearrangement joins TRBV19 to TRBJ2-3, with a weak D call TRBD2 (5 bases). V was trimmed by 6 bases and J by 6 bases, leaving 13 bases between them. CDR3 length: 13 residues. Germline V gene sequence: CDR1 LNHDA, CDR2 SQIVND (reference sequence). The CDR3 coding sequence is TGTGCCAGTAGGGACCGCGGGTTGGATACGCAGTATTTT. It translates to CASRDRGLDTQYF.

This clonotype was detected many times. The CDR3 DNA follows: TGTGCCTGGAGTGCGGGGGCTAATTCACCCCTCCACTTT. Protein: CAWSAGANSPLHF. The chain carries TRBV30 and TRBJ1-6, with D maybe TRBD1 (6 bases). This CDR3 spans 13 amino acids. CDR1 is GTSNPN and CDR2 is SVGIG in the germline V gene (reference sequence). V dropped 1 base and J dropped 6 bases, with 7 bases sitting between them.

This clonotype has at least ten counts. The chain links TRBV28 to TRBJ2-1; 9 bases agree with TRBD2. Germline trimming cut 5 bases from V and 5 bases from J; bases unmatched to any gene: 19. This CDR3 contains 19 residues. Germline lookup yields CDR1 MDHEN and CDR2 SYDVKM. CDR3 sequence reads: CASSPFRVLSGRWDNEQFF. In DNA form, the CDR3 reads TGTGCCAGCAGTCCGTTTAGGGTGCTTAGCGGGAGATGGGACAATGAGCAGTTCTTC.

This clonotype was observed many times. The J gene is TRBJ2-3, the V gene TRBV7-2; D is unclear. The CDR3 runs 15 residues. V lost 1 base and J 1 base, leaving 9 bases between the germline ends. CDR1 SGHTA and CDR2 FQGNSA come from the germline V gene. CDR3: CASSLDSLRTDTQYF. CDR3 sequence (DNA): TGTGCCAGCAGCTTAGATAGCCTTCGCACAGATACGCAGTATTTT.